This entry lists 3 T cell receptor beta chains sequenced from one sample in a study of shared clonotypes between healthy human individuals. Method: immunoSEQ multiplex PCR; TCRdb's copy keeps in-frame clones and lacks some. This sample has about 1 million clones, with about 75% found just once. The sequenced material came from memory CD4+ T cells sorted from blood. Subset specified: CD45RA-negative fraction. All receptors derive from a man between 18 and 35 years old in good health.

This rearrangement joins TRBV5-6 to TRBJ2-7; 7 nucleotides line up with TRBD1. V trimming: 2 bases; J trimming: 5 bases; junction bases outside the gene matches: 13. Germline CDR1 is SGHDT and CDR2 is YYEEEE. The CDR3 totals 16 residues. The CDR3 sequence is CASSLGINRGLDEQYF. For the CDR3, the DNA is TGTGCCAGCAGCTTAGGAATTAACAGGGGCTTGGACGAGCAGTACTTC.

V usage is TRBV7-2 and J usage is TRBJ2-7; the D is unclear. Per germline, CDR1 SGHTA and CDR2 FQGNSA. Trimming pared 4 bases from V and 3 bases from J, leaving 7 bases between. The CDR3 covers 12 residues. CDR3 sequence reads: CASSSTFYEQYF. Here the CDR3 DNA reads TGTGCCAGCAGCTCCACCTTCTACGAGCAGTACTTC.

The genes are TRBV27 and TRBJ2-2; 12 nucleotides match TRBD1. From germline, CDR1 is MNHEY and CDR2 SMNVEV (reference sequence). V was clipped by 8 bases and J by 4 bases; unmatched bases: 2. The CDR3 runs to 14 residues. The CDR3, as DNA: TGTGCCAGCGGGGACAGGGGGCGCACCGGGGAGCTGTTTTTT. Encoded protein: CASGDRGRTGELFF.